This T cell receptor beta chain is from a study of cytomegalovirus exposure and HLA in healthy donors. Primers for the PCR totalled 60 Vbeta and 13 Jbeta. TCRdb's table, derived via immunoSEQ multiplex PCR, lists solely in-frame clones and lacks some. The sample includes over 150,000 clones, roughly 81% seen only once; the top ten take 4% to 6%. Of note for this clone: The antigen is undetermined.

The CDR3 loop spans 14 amino acids. Losses at the gene ends were 3 bases for V and 5 bases for J; bases not matched to a gene: 5. The germline CDR1 and CDR2 sequences are MGHRA and YSYEKL. Study outcomes and limitations: Judged likely to be a sequencing artifact was a cluster of highly shared sequence variants.

The rearrangement links TRBV4-1 to TRBJ2-5; TRBD2 aligns across 8 bases. Material: PBMCs. The sequence came from a girl aged 5 to 17 in good health and CMV-seropositive. The CDR3 loop reads CASSQELADETQYF. The CDR3 DNA sequence: TGCGCCAGCAGCCAGGAACTAGCGGACGAGACCCAGTACTTC.